This TCR beta chain was obtained from a study of blood T cell repertoires in COVID-19. Study in general: Samples taken during acute and convalescent COVID-19 were collected in the United States, Italy and Spain. PBMCs, B-cell-depleted T cells, or T cells provided the cDNA or gDNA that made up the material.

Source study methods: Nucleated cell counts were estimated from reference gene primer amplification. Assay used: immunoSEQ multiplex PCR; TCRdb lists only in-frame clones, some missing. The DNA was the basis for D and trimming; V, J and clone size are from that table. The data show around 150,000 clones, roughly three quarters seen once. CDR1 is MDHEN and CDR2 is SYDVKM in the germline V gene. The CDR3 has 13 amino acids. The germline V and J ends were trimmed by 6 bases and 2 bases, with 11 bases remaining between them. The chain has TRBV28 and TRBJ2-7; no reliable D call. The sequence was obtained from a man between 60 and 75 years old with acute or convalescent COVID-19. The sequenced sample consisted of peripheral blood. CDR3 region: CASSLPTPYEQYF. CDR3 nucleotide sequence: TGTGCCAGCAGCCTCCCTACTCCCTACGAGCAGTACTTC.